This T cell receptor (beta chain) was observed in a study of T cell changes during pregnancy in multiple sclerosis. Here immunoSEQ multiplex PCR was the method, and the copy in TCRdb shows in-frame clones only, minus some. The sample includes about 50,000 clones, roughly 92% of them seen just once. This CDR3 is 15 amino acids long. J lost 1 base, V lost 4 bases, and 2 bases had no gene match. Germline V gives CDR1 MRHNA, CDR2 SNTAGT. Sample: CD4+ T cells from peripheral blood mononuclear cells, taken in the third trimester of pregnancy. The chain combines TRBV6-4 with TRBJ2-3; 10 bases agree with TRBD2. The TCR was taken from a female donor with multiple sclerosis, enrolled in a pregnancy study. The CDR3 is CASSVLAGGTDTQYF. CDR3 nucleotides: TGTGCCAGCAGTGTCCTAGCGGGAGGCACAGATACGCAGTATTTT.